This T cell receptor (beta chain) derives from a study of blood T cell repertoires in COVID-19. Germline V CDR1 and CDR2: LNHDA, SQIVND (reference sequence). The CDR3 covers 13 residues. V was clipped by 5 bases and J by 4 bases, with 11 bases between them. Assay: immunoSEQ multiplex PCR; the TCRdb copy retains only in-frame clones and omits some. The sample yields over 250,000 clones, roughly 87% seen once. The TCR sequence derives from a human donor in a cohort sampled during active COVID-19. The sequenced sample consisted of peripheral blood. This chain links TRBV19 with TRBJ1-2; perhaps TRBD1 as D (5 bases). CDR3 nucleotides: TGTGCCAGTAGTCGCGACAGAACCTATGGCTACACCTTC. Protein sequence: CASSRDRTYGYTF.